The source of this T cell receptor beta chain is a study of a mutant IDH1 vaccine in newly diagnosed glioma. The repertoire was sequenced with immunoSEQ multiplex PCR; TCRdb's copy has only in-frame clones and lacks some. Of around 84,000 clones listed, 75% to 90% are singletons. A note on this clone: What it binds is not known.

The time point is: week 47, end of study. In the vaccine, a single dose held 300 ug of the mutant IDH1 20-mer peptide, along with topical imiquimod. The clonotype originates from a man between 35 and 55 years old with glioma. Material: PBMCs, obtained from a glioma patient whose treatment included an IDH1 peptide vaccine.

CDR3 residues: CAISPTASYEQYF. CDR3 nucleotide sequence: TGTGCCATCAGTCCGACAGCATCCTACGAGCAGTACTTC. The rearrangement uses TRBV10-3 and TRBJ2-7, with D perhaps TRBD1 (5 bases). Germline V CDR1 and CDR2: ENHRY, SYGVKD. Trimming left V 5 bases short and J 1 base short, with 9 bases between. The CDR3 is 13 amino acids.